The sequence of this TCR beta chain was determined in a study of regulatory T cells in long-lasting Graves disease. Study-level information: Newly diagnosed Graves' patients had taken antithyroid drugs under 3 months.

Investigators prepared the TCR beta libraries by applying iRepertoire HTBI primers and Arm-PCR of CDR3 regions. MiXCR, run by TCRdb on the multiplex PCR reads, gives a single entry per CDR3 protein. The sample has 450,000 to 600,000 distinct CDR3 sequences; roughly 14% are singletons. V was clipped by 7 bases and J by 7 bases, with 17 bases between them. Germline CDR1 reads MDHEN; CDR2 reads SYDVKM. The CDR3 consists of 14 residues. Regarding time point: newly diagnosed GD, antithyroid drugs for less than 3 months. PBMCs provided the RNA from which the TCR library was made. It was American Thyroid Association guidelines that determined Graves' disease diagnosis. The same data also contributed to another study, on T cells in Graves' hyperthyroidism and ophthalmopathy. As that study records: HTBI primers drove first-round RT-PCR of the TCR CDR3. The model's output predicted ophthalmopathy at a median of 6.5 months prior to onset.

This TCR was sampled from a man younger than 40 with Graves disease. The chain links TRBV28 to TRBJ1-5; D is undetermined. The sequencing used peripheral blood mononuclear cells (PBMCs), collected at new diagnosis, from a patient treated with antithyroid drugs. The CDR3 is CASMGLPASQPQHF. In DNA, the CDR3 is TGTGCCAGCATGGGGTTACCTGCGTCCCAGCCCCAGCATTTT. The entire variable domain, with the rest obtained from reference TRBV28 and TRBJ1-5, is as follows: DVKVTQSSRYLVKRTGEKVFLECVQDMDHENMFWYRQDPGLGLRLIYFSYDVKMKEKGDIPEGYSVSREKKERFSLILESASTNQTSMYLCASMGLPASQPQHFGDGTRLSIL.